This T cell receptor (beta chain) is from a study of T cell responses to AZD1222 COVID-19 vaccine. Study findings and constraints: There were vaccine-associated CD4 TCRs across spike, dominant at 160-218 and 743-854. Repertoires were obtained solely post-peak T cell response.

Remarks on this clone: No antigen is known for it.

TCRdb's copy holds only in-frame clones and misses some; the assay was immunoSEQ multiplex PCR. This table has 120,000 to 150,000 clones, under 95% appearing once. The receptor was derived from an adult in good health. The sample in question was peripheral blood, obtained on day 0 of MenACWY control vaccination.

CDR3 protein: CASGALNTEAFF. Here the CDR3 DNA reads TGTGCCAGCGGCGCATTAAACACTGAAGCTTTCTTT. The V call is TRBV7-9, the J call TRBJ1-1; no clear D. Germline V CDR1 and CDR2: SEHNR, FQNEAQ (reference sequence). The CDR3 totals 12 residues. With 8 bases removed from V and 2 bases from J, the gap between germline ends came to 9 bases.